Below are 32 T cell receptor beta chains sequenced from a single sample in a study of shared clonotypes between healthy human individuals. Generated by immunoSEQ multiplex PCR, the TCRdb table keeps only in-frame clones and is missing some. The sample lists hundreds of thousands of clones, 90% to 96% occurring once. The sample was naive CD4+ T cells sorted from blood. Subset noted: CD45RA+ positively selected. These receptor sequences come from a woman aged 25 to 39 in good health.

A word on this clone: The sample has other DNA sequences that encode this CDR3 too. The chain is built from TRBV6-4 and TRBJ2-3, with unresolved D. V dropped 5 bases and J dropped 0 bases, with 6 bases sitting between them. Germline V gene lookup returns CDR1 MRHNA and CDR2 SNTAGT. This CDR3 region has 13 residues. The CDR3 DNA reads TGTGCCAGCAGTTTGCGCAGCACAGATACGCAGTATTTT. It codes for CASSLRSTDTQYF.

The chain combines TRBV25-1 with TRBJ1-1; TRBD1 is a possible D gene (5 bases). From germline, CDR1 is MGHDK and CDR2 SYGVNS. Between the trimmed V and J ends, which lost 6 bases and 1 base, there was a span of 9 bases. The CDR3 length is 13 residues. The CDR3 loop is CASSRQPNTEAFF. CDR3 DNA: TGTGCCAGCAGCCGACAGCCGAACACTGAAGCTTTCTTT.

The chain joins TRBV29-1 to TRBJ2-7, with TRBD2 identical over 8 bases. The CDR3 covers 15 residues. Germline V gene sequence: CDR1 SQVTM, CDR2 ANQGSEA. The J segment lost 9 bases and the V segment lost 4 bases, leaving 17 bases of the junction unmatched. Written as DNA, the CDR3 is TGCAGCGTTGGAAACCCCCTCGGACTAGCCGTTGGGCAGTACTTC. It encodes CSVGNPLGLAVGQYF.

V gene TRBV18 combines with J gene TRBJ1-2; a weak D match, TRBD1 (6 bases). Looked up from germline, CDR1 is KGHSH and CDR2 is LQKENI. The V end lost 2 bases, the J end lost 6 bases, and 10 bases lay between the germline ends. This CDR3 contains 13 residues. The CDR3 loop is CASSPVGADGYTF. The CDR3 region has the DNA TGTGCCAGCTCACCAGTGGGGGCGGATGGCTACACCTTC.

This chain uses TRBV18 with TRBJ1-3; the match to TRBD1 covers 8 bases. The germline gives CDR1 KGHSH, CDR2 LQKENI. With V trimmed by 0 bases and J by 0 bases, 13 bases remained unmatched. The CDR3 length is 20 residues. The CDR3 is CASSPPNRVDRGSSGNTIYF. Written as DNA, the CDR3 is TGTGCCAGCTCACCACCGAATCGAGTCGACAGGGGCTCCTCTGGAAACACCATATATTTT.

Note on this clone: Other DNA sequences in the same sample also yield this CDR3. This chain joins TRBV4-1 and TRBJ1-1; D is uncertain. CDR3 length: 12 residues. Per the germline V gene, CDR1 is MGHRA and CDR2 is YSYEKL. V was pared by 1 base and J by 2 bases, with 2 bases between. DNA for the CDR3: TGCGCCAGCAGCCAAGGAAACACTGAAGCTTTCTTT. Translation gives CASSQGNTEAFF.

The V gene is TRBV5-4, the J gene TRBJ2-3, with 7 bases aligning to TRBD1. Trimming removed 0 bases from V and 4 bases from J; junction bases left unmatched: 2. Germline values: CDR1 SGHNT, CDR2 YYREEE (reference sequence). There are 14 residues in the CDR3. The DNA of the CDR3 is TGTGCCAGCAGCTTGGACCAGGGGGCAGATACGCAGTATTTT. Translated: CASSLDQGADTQYF.

V is TRBV6-5 and J is TRBJ2-7; 7 bases map to TRBD1. V lost 5 bases to trimming and J lost 11 bases; unmatched junction nucleotides: 6. The CDR3 covers 11 residues. Germline CDR1 is MNHEY and CDR2 is SVGAGI. The CDR3 sequence: CASSDPGQKYF. CDR3 coding DNA: TGTGCCAGCAGTGATCCGGGACAGAAGTACTTC.

The genes are TRBV28 and TRBJ1-2, with TRBD1 matching 9 bases. CDR1 and CDR2 from the germline V gene are MDHEN and SYDVKM. This CDR3 spans 14 amino acids. Trimming took 4 bases from V and 4 from J; bases not matched to a gene: 4. As DNA, the CDR3 is TGTGCCAGCAGTTCTACAGGGGGCACCTATGGCTACACCTTC. Translated, it gives CASSSTGGTYGYTF.

The rearrangement links TRBV19 to TRBJ1-5, with TRBD1 matching over 9 bases. Trimming took 8 bases from V and 2 from J; bases not matched to a gene: 10. CDR3 size: 16 residues. Germline loops: CDR1 LNHDA, CDR2 SQIVND (reference sequence). This CDR3 reads CASLRDRDRGNQPQHF. CDR3 nucleotide sequence: TGTGCCAGTTTGAGAGACCGGGACAGGGGCAATCAGCCCCAGCATTTT.

The chain carries TRBV2 and TRBJ2-7; 7 bases are shared with TRBD2. The ends lost 11 bases at V and 1 base at J; junction bases unmatched: 14. The CDR3 runs 15 residues. Germline V gene data show CDR1 as SNHLY and CDR2 as FYNNEI. The chain's CDR3 is CARRPWGGNSYEQYF. The CDR3 DNA sequence: TGTGCCCGCCGTCCCTGGGGGGGGAATTCCTACGAGCAGTACTTC.

This chain links TRBV5-6 with TRBJ1-1, with a weak D call TRBD1 (6 bases). V was cut by 5 bases and J by 7 bases, with 18 bases left in between. CDR3 size: 14 residues. Germline V gene lookup returns CDR1 SGHDT and CDR2 YYEEEE. The CDR3 is CASRRESRGIEAFF. The CDR3 DNA sequence: TGTGCCAGCAGGAGGGAGTCGAGGGGGATTGAAGCTTTCTTT.

V usage is TRBV21-1 and J usage is TRBJ2-5; the listed D gene, TRBD2, was not tested against the DNA. TRBV21-1 is an annotated pseudogene. The CDR3 totals 17 residues. CDR3 in DNA: TGTGCCAGCACCGCAACAGTGTGCGGGAGGGCAATAGAGACCCAGTACTTC. Translated: CASTATVCGRAIETQYF.

The V gene is TRBV28, the J gene TRBJ1-2; 7 positions match TRBD1. The CDR3 has 14 residues. Germline CDR1 reads MDHEN; CDR2 reads SYDVKM. V lost 6 bases to trimming and J lost 4 bases; unmatched junction nucleotides: 8. The chain's CDR3 is CASSPTGDGYGYTF. The CDR3 bases are TGTGCCAGCAGCCCTACAGGGGACGGCTATGGCTACACCTTC.

The CDR3 is CASNSGSNPYEQYF. In DNA form, the CDR3 reads TGTGCCAGTAATAGCGGGAGTAATCCCTACGAGCAGTACTTC. The genes are TRBV2 and TRBJ2-7; TRBD2 aligns across 9 bases. The ends lost 9 bases at V and 2 bases at J; junction bases unmatched: 8. CDR3 length equals 14 residues. Germline assignment: CDR1 SNHLY and CDR2 FYNNEI.

The J gene is TRBJ1-3, the V gene TRBV7-2, with 10 bases matching TRBD1. The CDR3 is 16 amino acids. V was clipped by 5 bases and J by 4 bases; unmatched bases: 8. Germline lookup yields CDR1 SGHTA and CDR2 FQGNSA. The CDR3, as DNA: TGTGCCAGCAGCCGATCGGACAGGGGGGCAGGAAACACCATATATTTT. It encodes CASSRSDRGAGNTIYF.

The chain links TRBV4-1 to TRBJ2-7, with 11 bases lining up with TRBD2. Germline V gene sequence: CDR1 MGHRA, CDR2 YSYEKL. The CDR3 contains 16 residues. V shed 5 bases and J 1 base; nucleotides not matched to a gene: 7. CDR3 DNA sequence: TGCGCCAGCAGCTATACCGGGACTAGCGGATCCTACGAGCAGTACTTC. The encoded protein is CASSYTGTSGSYEQYF.

The J gene is TRBJ2-1, the V gene TRBV18, with 11 bases fitting TRBD2. Per the germline V gene, CDR1 is KGHSH and CDR2 is LQKENI. V lost 5 bases, J lost 6 bases, and 6 bases stayed unmatched. This CDR3 contains 15 residues. The CDR3 spells CASSTGTSGFNEQFF. For the CDR3, the DNA is TGTGCCAGCTCAACAGGGACTAGCGGCTTCAATGAGCAGTTCTTC.

The chain couples TRBV28 to TRBJ2-3; D is tentatively TRBD1 or TRBD2 (5 bases each). The CDR3 is 16 amino acids. With 1 base removed from V and 1 base from J, the gap between germline ends came to 12 bases. CDR1 is MDHEN and CDR2 is SYDVKM in the germline V gene. The CDR3 DNA sequence: TGTGCCAGCAGTTTATATGGGGGAGATGGCACAGATACGCAGTATTTT. Encoded protein: CASSLYGGDGTDTQYF.

Only one count was recorded for this clone. The chain carries TRBV4-2 and TRBJ1-5; D gene uncertain. The CDR3 extends over 15 amino acids. Per the germline V gene, CDR1 is LGHNA and CDR2 is YNFKEQ. Trimming stripped 1 base from V and 6 bases from J, with 13 bases between. Written as DNA, the CDR3 is TGTGCCAGCAGCCAAGGTTTCGGGGTTAGTCAGCCCCAGCATTTT. Protein: CASSQGFGVSQPQHF.

This chain joins TRBV10-3 and TRBJ2-2; 8 nucleotides line up with TRBD1. V dropped 5 bases and J dropped 4; count of bases not matched to a gene: 3. This CDR3 has 14 amino acids. CDR1 and CDR2 from the germline V gene are ENHRY and SYGVKD. CDR3 sequence: CAISQGAGTGELFF. For the CDR3, the DNA is TGTGCCATCAGTCAGGGGGCGGGCACCGGGGAGCTGTTTTTT.

DNA for the CDR3: TGTGCCAGCGGGGGAGACAGAACCTACGAGCAGTACTTC. It encodes CASGGDRTYEQYF. The chain uses TRBV28 and TRBJ2-7; D assignment may be TRBD1 or TRBD2 (5 bases each). Trimming shortened V by 8 bases and J by 2 bases, and 13 bases separated the two germline ends. The CDR3 length is 13 residues. Germline V gene lookup returns CDR1 MDHEN and CDR2 SYDVKM.

The chain links TRBV28 to TRBJ2-7, with TRBD1 matching 8 bases. The CDR3 loop spans 13 amino acids. Germline CDR1 and CDR2: MDHEN and SYDVKM. The V and J ends lost 8 bases and 3 bases, in that order; junction bases with no gene match: 6. Here the CDR3 reads CASGTTGVYEQYF. The CDR3 coding sequence is TGTGCCAGCGGCACGACAGGGGTCTACGAGCAGTACTTC.

In regard to this clone: In the same sample, other DNA sequences code for this CDR3. The chain links TRBV7-9 to TRBJ2-7; TRBD2 agrees at 8 bases. V was pared by 1 base and J by 5 bases, with 1 base of the junction left unmatched. This CDR3 contains 13 residues. Germline values: CDR1 SEHNR, CDR2 FQNEAQ (reference sequence). CDR3 coding DNA: TGTGCCAGCAGCTTAGAAGCGGGAGACGAGCAGTACTTC. Protein product: CASSLEAGDEQYF.

The gene calls are TRBV5-6 and TRBJ2-3, with D maybe TRBD2 (6 bases). Germline V CDR1 and CDR2: SGHDT, YYEEEE. The V end lost 0 bases, the J end lost 4 bases, and 9 bases lay between the germline ends. The CDR3 runs 14 residues. The CDR3 nucleotides read TGTGCCAGCAGCTTGGTAGTAGCGGCAGATACGCAGTATTTT. Translation: CASSLVVAADTQYF. Drawing the rest from reference TRBV5-6 and TRBJ2-3, the complete variable domain is DAGVTQSPTHLIKTRGQQVTLRCSPKSGHDTVSWYQQALGQGPQFIFQYYEEEERQRGNFPDRFSGHQFPNYSSELNVNALLLGDSALYLCASSLVVAADTQYFGPGTRLTVL.

This clone was observed once. The chain has TRBV12-5 and TRBJ2-7; TRBD1 matches at 9 bases. Trimming cost V 2 bases and J 2 bases; bases outside gene matches: 7. CDR3 length equals 16 residues. From germline, CDR1 is LGHNT and CDR2 FRNRAP. DNA of the CDR3: TGTGCTAGTGGTTTGAACAGGGGGCGCGGGCCCTACGAGCAGTACTTC. Protein: CASGLNRGRGPYEQYF.

The V and J genes are TRBV2 and TRBJ1-5; unclear D gene. Trimming took off 6 bases at V and 0 bases at J, with 6 bases between the two ends. This CDR3 spans 13 amino acids. Per germline, CDR1 SNHLY and CDR2 FYNNEI. CDR3 DNA sequence: TGTGCCAGCAGGTCAAATAGCAATCAGCCCCAGCATTTT. Its translation is CASRSNSNQPQHF.

This chain uses TRBV18 with TRBJ2-5; 9 bases agree with TRBD2. The J call may not be correct, given that the DNA end is closer to TRBJ2-7. Germline V CDR1 and CDR2: KGHSH, LQKENI. CDR3 size: 14 residues. CDR3 coding DNA: TGTGCCAGCTCATTCGATAGCGGGAGCTACGAGCAGTACTTC. Protein product: CASSFDSGSYEQYF.

The chain combines TRBV28 with TRBJ1-2; D not certain. From germline, CDR1 is MDHEN and CDR2 SYDVKM. The V gene lost 2 bases and the J gene lost 8 bases, with 12 bases spanning the gap. The CDR3 has 13 amino acids. The CDR3 coding sequence is TGTGCCAGCAGTTTAGAAGCACCTCCAGGCTACACCTTC. It codes for CASSLEAPPGYTF.

The V and J genes are TRBV27 and TRBJ1-3; the D gene is possibly TRBD1 (5 bases). V lost 6 bases to trimming and J lost 2 bases, with 11 bases between them. Germline lookup yields CDR1 MNHEY and CDR2 SMNVEV (reference sequence). CDR3 length: 14 amino acids. This CDR3 is CASRPGTAGNTIYF. The CDR3 DNA follows: TGTGCCAGCAGACCGGGGACCGCTGGAAACACCATATATTTT.

V is TRBV5-1 and J is TRBJ2-1, with D unresolved. The CDR3 covers 17 residues. In germline, CDR1 is SGHRS, CDR2 YFSETQ. V gave up 3 bases and J gave up 5 bases, with 21 bases separating them. CDR3 nucleotides: TGCGCCAGCAGCTCGTGGGGTATCCACCAGGTGGACAATGAGCAGTTCTTC. This sequence encodes CASSSWGIHQVDNEQFF.

The chain is built from TRBV7-9 and TRBJ2-7; tentative D call: TRBD1 (6 bases). The CDR3 consists of 14 residues. Germline CDR1 and CDR2: SEHNR and FQNEAQ (reference sequence). Trimming pared 4 bases from V and 5 bases from J, leaving 15 bases between. CDR3 nucleotides: TGTGCCAGCAGCTCCCCCGGGACACCGAACGAGCAGTACTTC. It codes for CASSSPGTPNEQYF.